This T cell receptor beta chain was recorded in a study of T cell responses to AZD1222 COVID-19 vaccine. Pooling covered second doses at about 4 or about 12 weeks. The CDR3 loop spans 16 amino acids. Germline V gene lookup returns CDR1 MGHRA and CDR2 YSYEKL. V dropped 4 bases and J dropped 7 bases, with 23 bases sitting between them. Using immunoSEQ multiplex PCR, the repertoire was profiled, and TCRdb retains in-frame clones only, with some absent. The sample has 15,000 to 20,000 clones; roughly nine tenths are singletons. This material consisted of peripheral blood, taken 28 days after the second AZD1222 dose. The TCR sequence derives from an adult who received the AZD1222 COVID-19 vaccine. This chain joins TRBV4-1 and TRBJ2-7, with TRBD1 as a possible D gene (6 bases). The CDR3 DNA reads TGCGCCAGCAGCCCTGCCCCATACAGGGTATTCGGAGAGCAGTACTTC. Amino acid sequence: CASSPAPYRVFGEQYF.